This TCR beta chain was sequenced for a study of identical twins. V lost 6 bases and J 5 bases, leaving 16 bases between the germline ends. This CDR3 region has 14 residues. On this clonotype: The antigen is undetermined.

TCRdb redid the calling of the 5' RACE reads with MiXCR, one entry per CDR3 protein. The data contain hundreds of thousands of distinct CDR3 sequences, 8.6% of them singletons. The study, taken as a whole, reports: Fewer insertions characterized abundant cord blood beta clonotypes, whereas memory repertoires showed none. With monozygotic twins, out-of-frame TCR alpha sharing exceeded what models estimated.

The same data also went into a second study, on yellow fever vaccine responses in identical twins.

The chain employs TRBV12-3 or TRBV12-4 and TRBJ1-2; weak D call: TRBD1 (6 bases). Sample: PBMCs. The TCR originated in a woman in her late teens or twenties in good health. The chain's CDR3 is CASRTAGTSYGYTF. The CDR3 DNA follows: TGTGCCAGCAGGACCGCCGGGACAAGTTATGGCTACACCTTC.